This entry lists 8 T cell receptor beta chains sequenced from one sample in a study of T cell responses to AZD1222 COVID-19 vaccine. Libraries were prepared by immunoSEQ multiplex PCR; TCRdb keeps only in-frame clonotypes and omits some of them. The table lists roughly 120,000 clones, around 94% of them singletons. The material was peripheral blood, obtained on day 0 of AZD1222 vaccination. These receptors came from an adult in good health.

The chain is built from TRBV29-1 and TRBJ1-2; D gene ambiguous. The CDR3 covers 13 residues. V lost 6 bases, J lost 4 bases, and 15 bases lay in between. Germline CDR1 reads SQVTM; CDR2 reads ANQGSEA. Here the CDR3 DNA reads TGCAGCGTGAGTAAGACTCCAGGCTATGGCTACACCTTC. It specifies CSVSKTPGYGYTF.

The chain employs TRBV7-9 and TRBJ2-3, with TRBD2 identical over 11 bases. This CDR3 contains 15 residues. With 5 bases clipped from V and 1 base from J, the junction kept 2 bases outside the gene matches. CDR1 SEHNR and CDR2 FQNEAQ come from the germline V gene (reference sequence). CDR3 sequence: CASSVSGRGTDTQYF. The CDR3 DNA follows: TGTGCCAGCAGCGTTAGCGGGAGGGGCACAGATACGCAGTATTTT.

The chain couples TRBV5-1 to TRBJ1-1, with D uncertain. Germline CDR1 reads SGHRS; CDR2 reads YFSETQ. The length of the CDR3 is 13 residues. Trimming stripped 5 bases from V and 0 bases from J, with 8 bases between. CDR3 protein: CASSVSLNTEAFF. For the CDR3, the DNA is TGCGCCAGCAGTGTTAGTTTGAACACTGAAGCTTTCTTT.

J is TRBJ1-2 and V is TRBV10-2; 12 nucleotides match TRBD1. The CDR3 sequence is 15 residues long. Germline loops: CDR1 WSHSY, CDR2 SAAADI. V shed 6 bases and J 1 base; nucleotides not matched to a gene: 3. The DNA of the CDR3 is TGCGCCAGCAGAGGGACAGGGGGCATTAACTATGGCTACACCTTC. Protein sequence: CASRGTGGINYGYTF.

The gene calls are TRBV28 and TRBJ2-7; D is ambiguous. Looked up from germline, CDR1 is MDHEN and CDR2 is SYDVKM. CDR3 length: 16 residues. V lost 7 bases to trimming and J lost 1 base, with 20 bases between them. CDR3 sequence: CASTLWAAHLSYEQYF. CDR3 nucleotides: TGTGCCAGCACCCTCTGGGCTGCGCACCTATCCTACGAGCAGTACTTC.

This chain uses TRBV5-1 with TRBJ1-1, with 7 nucleotides matching TRBD1. Germline V gene data show CDR1 as SGHRS and CDR2 as YFSETQ. This CDR3 has 14 amino acids. J was trimmed by 4 bases and V by 0 bases; bases with no gene match: 3. CDR3 in DNA: TGCGCCAGCAGCTTGGGACAGGGACGCACTGAAGCTTTCTTT. This codes for CASSLGQGRTEAFF.

The gene calls are TRBV28 and TRBJ1-3, with 8 bases that match TRBD1. CDR1 and CDR2 from the germline V gene are MDHEN and SYDVKM. This CDR3 has 14 residues. The ends lost 6 bases at V and 4 bases at J; junction bases unmatched: 5. The CDR3: CASSYTGGGNTIYF. For the CDR3, the DNA is TGTGCCAGCAGCTACACAGGGGGAGGAAACACCATATATTTT.

V and J are TRBV28 and TRBJ1-2; D unclear. The V end lost 6 bases, the J end lost 6 bases, and 11 bases lay between the germline ends. CDR1 and CDR2 (germline): MDHEN, SYDVKM. The CDR3 consists of 12 residues. This chain's CDR3 is CASSPDLNGYTF. DNA for the CDR3: TGTGCCAGCAGCCCCGACTTGAATGGCTACACCTTC.